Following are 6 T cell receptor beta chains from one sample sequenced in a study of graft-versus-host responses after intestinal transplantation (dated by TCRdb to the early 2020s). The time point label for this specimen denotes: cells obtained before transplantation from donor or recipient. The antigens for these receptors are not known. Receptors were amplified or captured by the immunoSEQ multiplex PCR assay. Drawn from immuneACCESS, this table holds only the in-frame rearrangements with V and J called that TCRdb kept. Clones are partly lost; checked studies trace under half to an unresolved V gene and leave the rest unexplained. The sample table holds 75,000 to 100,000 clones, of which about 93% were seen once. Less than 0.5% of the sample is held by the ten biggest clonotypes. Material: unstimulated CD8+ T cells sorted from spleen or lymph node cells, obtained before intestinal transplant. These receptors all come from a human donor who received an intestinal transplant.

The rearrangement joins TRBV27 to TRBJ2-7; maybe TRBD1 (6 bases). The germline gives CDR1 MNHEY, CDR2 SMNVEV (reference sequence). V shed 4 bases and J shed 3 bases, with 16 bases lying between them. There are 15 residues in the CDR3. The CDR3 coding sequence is TGTGCCAGCAGTTCCACCCTAACAGGGTTCTACGAGCAGTACTTC. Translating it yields CASSSTLTGFYEQYF.

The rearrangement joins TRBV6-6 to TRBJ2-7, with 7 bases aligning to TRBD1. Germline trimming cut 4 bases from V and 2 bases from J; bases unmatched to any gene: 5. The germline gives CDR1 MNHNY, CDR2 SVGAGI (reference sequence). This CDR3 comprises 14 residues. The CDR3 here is CASSSRDSPYEQYF. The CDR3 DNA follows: TGTGCCAGCAGTTCCCGGGACAGTCCCTACGAGCAGTACTTC.

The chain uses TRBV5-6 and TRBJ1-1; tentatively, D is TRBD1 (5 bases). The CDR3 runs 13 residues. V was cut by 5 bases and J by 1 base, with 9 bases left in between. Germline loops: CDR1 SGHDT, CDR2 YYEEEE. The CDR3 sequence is CASSFTGNTEAFF. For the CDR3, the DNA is TGTGCCAGCAGTTTTACAGGGAACACTGAAGCTTTCTTT.

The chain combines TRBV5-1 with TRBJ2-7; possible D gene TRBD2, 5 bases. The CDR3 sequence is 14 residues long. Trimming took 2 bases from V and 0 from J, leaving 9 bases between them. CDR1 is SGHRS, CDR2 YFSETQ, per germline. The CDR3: CASSFGIDSYEQYF. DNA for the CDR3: TGCGCCAGCAGCTTCGGGATAGACTCCTACGAGCAGTACTTC.

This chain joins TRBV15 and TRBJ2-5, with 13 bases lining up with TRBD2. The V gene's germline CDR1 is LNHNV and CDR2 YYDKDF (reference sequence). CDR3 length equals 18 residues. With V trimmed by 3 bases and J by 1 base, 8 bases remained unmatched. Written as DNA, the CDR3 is TGTGCCACCAGCAGCAGTTATGGGACTAGCGGGATCCAAGAGACCCAGTACTTC. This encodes CATSSSYGTSGIQETQYF.

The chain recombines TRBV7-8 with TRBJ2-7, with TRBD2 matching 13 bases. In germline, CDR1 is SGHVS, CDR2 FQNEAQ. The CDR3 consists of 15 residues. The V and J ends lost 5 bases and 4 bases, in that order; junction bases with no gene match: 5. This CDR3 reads CASSAGLAGSYEQYF. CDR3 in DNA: TGTGCCAGCAGCGCGGGACTAGCGGGATCGTACGAGCAGTACTTC.